The T cell receptor beta chain described here comes from a study of T-cell memory formation after mild COVID-19. One entry per CDR3 protein, called by TCRdb with MiXCR from the 5' RACE reads. The sample has around 4,600 distinct CDR3 sequences; about a sixth are singletons. Trimming left V 0 bases short and J 7 bases short, with 15 bases between. In germline, CDR1 is WSHSY, CDR2 SAAADI. CDR3 length: 15 residues. Regarding the study as a whole: Pre-infection memory contained some responding clones, which suggested that cross-reactive memory had joined. Contracting CD4+ clones sat mainly in CM and EM; CD8+ in EMRA. A balance of CD4 and CD8 characterized clones contracting day 15 to 85, whereas later expanders leaned CD4+.

Sample share makes this clonotype medium-sized (0.01 to 0.1%). Its antigen is still unknown. This chain uses TRBV10-2 with TRBJ1-2; D remains unclear. The sequencing sample was made of PBMCs or a T cell subset sorted from them (not recorded which). The receptor was derived from an adult who had mild COVID-19 (a few samples of this study predate the infection). Cell type and time point are not known. The CDR3 DNA is TGCGCCAGCAGTGAGTCAGGGTTTCGGCAGCGTGGCTACACCTTC. Its translation is CASSESGFRQRGYTF.